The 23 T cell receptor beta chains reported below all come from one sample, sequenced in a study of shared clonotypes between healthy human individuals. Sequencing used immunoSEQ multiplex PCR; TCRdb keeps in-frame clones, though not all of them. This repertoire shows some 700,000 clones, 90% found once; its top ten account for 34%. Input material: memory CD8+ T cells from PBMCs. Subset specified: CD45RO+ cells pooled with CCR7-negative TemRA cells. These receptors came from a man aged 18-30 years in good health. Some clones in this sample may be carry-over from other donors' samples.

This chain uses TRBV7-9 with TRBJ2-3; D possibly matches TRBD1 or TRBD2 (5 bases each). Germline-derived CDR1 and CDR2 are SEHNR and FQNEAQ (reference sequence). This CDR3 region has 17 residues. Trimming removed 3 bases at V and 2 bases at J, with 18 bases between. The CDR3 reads CASSFLTGTFHTDTQYF. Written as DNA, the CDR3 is TGTGCCAGCAGCTTCTTAACCGGGACCTTCCACACAGATACGCAGTATTTT.

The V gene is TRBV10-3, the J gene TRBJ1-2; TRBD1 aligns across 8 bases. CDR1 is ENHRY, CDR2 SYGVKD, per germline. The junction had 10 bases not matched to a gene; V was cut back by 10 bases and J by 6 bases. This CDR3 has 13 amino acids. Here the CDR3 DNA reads TGTGCCAGCGGGGACAGGCCCCATGATGGCTACACCTTC. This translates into CASGDRPHDGYTF.

CDR3 DNA: TGCGCCAGCAGCCAAGATCGGGGGGGAGGGCCGTACACCGGGGAGCTGTTTTTT. Translating it yields CASSQDRGGGPYTGELFF. The chain joins TRBV4-3 to TRBJ2-2; 8 positions agree with TRBD2. Trimming at V came to 0 bases and at J to 3 bases, leaving 9 bases not matched to a gene. CDR1 LGHNA and CDR2 YSLEER come from the germline V gene. The CDR3 spans 18 residues.

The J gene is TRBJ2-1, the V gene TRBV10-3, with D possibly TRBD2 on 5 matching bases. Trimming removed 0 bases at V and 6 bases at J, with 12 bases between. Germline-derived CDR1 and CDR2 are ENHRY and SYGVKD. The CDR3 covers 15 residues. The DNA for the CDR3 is TGTGCCATCAGTGAGTCGAGAGGGATAATCAATGAGCAGTTCTTC. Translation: CAISESRGIINEQFF.

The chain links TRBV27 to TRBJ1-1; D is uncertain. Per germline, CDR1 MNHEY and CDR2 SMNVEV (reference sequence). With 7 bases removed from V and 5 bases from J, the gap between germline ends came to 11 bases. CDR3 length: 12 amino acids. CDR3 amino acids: CASNNLETEAFF. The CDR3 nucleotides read TGTGCCAGCAATAATCTGGAGACTGAAGCTTTCTTT.

This CDR3 is CASSQDLSRTANEKLFF. The CDR3 coding sequence is TGCGCCAGCAGCCAAGATTTGTCCCGTACGGCTAATGAAAAACTGTTTTTT. This chain joins TRBV4-3 and TRBJ1-4; D call uncertain. From germline, CDR1 is LGHNA and CDR2 YSLEER. The CDR3 consists of 17 residues. Trimming removed 0 bases at V and 3 bases at J, with 14 bases between.

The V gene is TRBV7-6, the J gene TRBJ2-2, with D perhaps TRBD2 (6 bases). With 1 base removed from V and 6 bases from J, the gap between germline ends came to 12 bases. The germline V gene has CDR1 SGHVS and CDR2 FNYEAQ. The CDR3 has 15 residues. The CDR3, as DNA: TGTGCCAGCAGCTTAGGACTAGTTGGGGCCGGGGAGCTGTTTTTT. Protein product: CASSLGLVGAGELFF.

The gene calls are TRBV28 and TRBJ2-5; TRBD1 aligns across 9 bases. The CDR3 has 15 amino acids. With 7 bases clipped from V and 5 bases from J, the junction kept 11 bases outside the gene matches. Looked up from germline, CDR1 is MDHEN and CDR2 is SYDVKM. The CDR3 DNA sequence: TGTGCCAGCACCTGGGGGACAGGGTGGATGGAGACCCAGTACTTC. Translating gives CASTWGTGWMETQYF.

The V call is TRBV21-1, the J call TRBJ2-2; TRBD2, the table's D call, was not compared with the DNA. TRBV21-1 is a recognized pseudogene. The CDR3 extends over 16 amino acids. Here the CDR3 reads CASSKVLAGPTGELFF. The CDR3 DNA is TGTGCCAGCAGCAAAGTACTAGCGGGCCCCACCGGGGAGCTGTTTTTT.

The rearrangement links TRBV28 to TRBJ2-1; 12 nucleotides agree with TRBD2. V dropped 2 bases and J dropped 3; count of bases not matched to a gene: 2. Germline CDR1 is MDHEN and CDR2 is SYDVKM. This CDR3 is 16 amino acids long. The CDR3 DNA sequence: TGTGCCAGCAGTTTAGCACTAGCGGGAGGCTACAATGAGCAGTTCTTC. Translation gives CASSLALAGGYNEQFF.

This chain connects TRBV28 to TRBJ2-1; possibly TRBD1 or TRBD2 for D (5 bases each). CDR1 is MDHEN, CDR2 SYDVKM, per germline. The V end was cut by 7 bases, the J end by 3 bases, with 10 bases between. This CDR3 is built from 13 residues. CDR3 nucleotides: TGTGCCAGCAAAACAGGAGGCTACAATGAGCAGTTCTTC. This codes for CASKTGGYNEQFF. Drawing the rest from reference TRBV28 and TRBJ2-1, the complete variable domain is DVKVTQSSRYLVKRTGEKVFLECVQDMDHENMFWYRQDPGLGLRLIYFSYDVKMKEKGDIPEGYSVSREKKERFSLILESASTNQTSMYLCASKTGGYNEQFFGPGTRLTVL.

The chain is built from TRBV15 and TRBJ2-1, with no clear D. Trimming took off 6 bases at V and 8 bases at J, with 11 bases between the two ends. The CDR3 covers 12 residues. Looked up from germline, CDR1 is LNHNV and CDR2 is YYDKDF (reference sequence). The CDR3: CATSRVSDEQFF. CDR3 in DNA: TGTGCCACCAGTCGCGTCTCCGATGAGCAGTTCTTC.

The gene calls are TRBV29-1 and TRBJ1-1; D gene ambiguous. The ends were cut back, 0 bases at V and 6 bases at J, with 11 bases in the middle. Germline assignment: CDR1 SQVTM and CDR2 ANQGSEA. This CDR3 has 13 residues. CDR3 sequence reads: CSVEDGPLPEAFF. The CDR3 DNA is TGCAGCGTTGAAGATGGACCCCTACCTGAAGCTTTCTTT.

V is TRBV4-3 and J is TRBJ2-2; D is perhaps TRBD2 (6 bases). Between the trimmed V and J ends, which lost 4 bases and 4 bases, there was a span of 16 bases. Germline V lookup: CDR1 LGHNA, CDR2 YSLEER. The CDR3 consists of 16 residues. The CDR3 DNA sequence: TGCGCCAGCAGCCGACTCATGATAGCGGCCACCGGGGAGCTGTTTTTT. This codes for CASSRLMIAATGELFF.

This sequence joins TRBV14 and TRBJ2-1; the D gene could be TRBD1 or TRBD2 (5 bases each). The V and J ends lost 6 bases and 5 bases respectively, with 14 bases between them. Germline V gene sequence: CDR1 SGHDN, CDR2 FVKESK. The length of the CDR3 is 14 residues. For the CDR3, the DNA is TGTGCCAGCAGTGGTCTGGGGGTTAACAATGAGCAGTTCTTC. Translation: CASSGLGVNNEQFF.

This CDR3 reads CASSESPGTLYNEQFF. In DNA form, the CDR3 reads TGTGCCAGCAGTGAATCCCCGGGCACCCTCTACAATGAGCAGTTCTTC. V usage is TRBV6-1 and J usage is TRBJ2-1; D call uncertain. CDR3 length equals 16 residues. V dropped 2 bases and J dropped 3 bases, with 14 bases sitting between them. Germline V gene data show CDR1 as MNHNS and CDR2 as SASEGT.

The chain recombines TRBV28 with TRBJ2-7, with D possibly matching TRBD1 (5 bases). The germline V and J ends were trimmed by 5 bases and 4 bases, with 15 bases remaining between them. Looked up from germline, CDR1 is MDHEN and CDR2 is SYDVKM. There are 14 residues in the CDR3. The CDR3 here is CASSLQGSLYEQYF. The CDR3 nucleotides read TGTGCCAGCAGTCTCCAGGGATCCTTGTACGAGCAGTACTTC.

Here the CDR3 reads CASSLFVAGGTDTQYF. The DNA for the CDR3 is TGTGCCAGCAGTTTATTTGTAGCGGGAGGCACAGATACGCAGTATTTT. The chain employs TRBV28 and TRBJ2-3; the match to TRBD2 covers 9 bases. Germline lookup yields CDR1 MDHEN and CDR2 SYDVKM. CDR3 size: 16 residues. Trimming removed 1 base from V and 1 base from J; junction bases left unmatched: 3.

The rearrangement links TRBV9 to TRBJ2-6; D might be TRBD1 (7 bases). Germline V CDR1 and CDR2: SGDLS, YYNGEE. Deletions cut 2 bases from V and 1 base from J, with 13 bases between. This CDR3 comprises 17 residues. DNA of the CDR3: TGTGCCAGCAGCGTCGGCAGGGGGGAGTCTGGGGCCAACGTCCTGACTTTC. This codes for CASSVGRGESGANVLTF.

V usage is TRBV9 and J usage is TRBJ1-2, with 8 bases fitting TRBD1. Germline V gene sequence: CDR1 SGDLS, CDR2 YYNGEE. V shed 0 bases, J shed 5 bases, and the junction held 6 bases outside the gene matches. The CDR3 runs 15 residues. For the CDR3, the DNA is TGTGCCAGCAGCGTAGCCTCGGACAGGGAATATGGCTACACCTTC. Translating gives CASSVASDREYGYTF.

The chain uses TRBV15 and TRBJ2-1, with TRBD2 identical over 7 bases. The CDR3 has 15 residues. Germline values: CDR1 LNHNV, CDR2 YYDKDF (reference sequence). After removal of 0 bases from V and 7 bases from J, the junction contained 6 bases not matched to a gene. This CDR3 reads CATSRDGDYSNEQFF. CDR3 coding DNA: TGTGCCACCAGCAGAGATGGGGACTACAGTAATGAGCAGTTCTTC.

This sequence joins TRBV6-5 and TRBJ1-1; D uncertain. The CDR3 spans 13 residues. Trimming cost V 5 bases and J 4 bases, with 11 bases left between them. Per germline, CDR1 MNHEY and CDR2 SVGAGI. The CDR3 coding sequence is TGTGCCAGCAGTCCAGTATTCGCCACTGAAGCTTTCTTT. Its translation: CASSPVFATEAFF.

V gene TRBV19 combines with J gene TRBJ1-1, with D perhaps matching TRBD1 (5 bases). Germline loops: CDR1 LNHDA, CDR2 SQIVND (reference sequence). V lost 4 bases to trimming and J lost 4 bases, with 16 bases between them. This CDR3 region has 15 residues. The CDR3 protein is CASSTGPRGITEAFF. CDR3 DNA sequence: TGTGCCAGTAGTACAGGCCCCCGGGGCATCACTGAAGCTTTCTTT.